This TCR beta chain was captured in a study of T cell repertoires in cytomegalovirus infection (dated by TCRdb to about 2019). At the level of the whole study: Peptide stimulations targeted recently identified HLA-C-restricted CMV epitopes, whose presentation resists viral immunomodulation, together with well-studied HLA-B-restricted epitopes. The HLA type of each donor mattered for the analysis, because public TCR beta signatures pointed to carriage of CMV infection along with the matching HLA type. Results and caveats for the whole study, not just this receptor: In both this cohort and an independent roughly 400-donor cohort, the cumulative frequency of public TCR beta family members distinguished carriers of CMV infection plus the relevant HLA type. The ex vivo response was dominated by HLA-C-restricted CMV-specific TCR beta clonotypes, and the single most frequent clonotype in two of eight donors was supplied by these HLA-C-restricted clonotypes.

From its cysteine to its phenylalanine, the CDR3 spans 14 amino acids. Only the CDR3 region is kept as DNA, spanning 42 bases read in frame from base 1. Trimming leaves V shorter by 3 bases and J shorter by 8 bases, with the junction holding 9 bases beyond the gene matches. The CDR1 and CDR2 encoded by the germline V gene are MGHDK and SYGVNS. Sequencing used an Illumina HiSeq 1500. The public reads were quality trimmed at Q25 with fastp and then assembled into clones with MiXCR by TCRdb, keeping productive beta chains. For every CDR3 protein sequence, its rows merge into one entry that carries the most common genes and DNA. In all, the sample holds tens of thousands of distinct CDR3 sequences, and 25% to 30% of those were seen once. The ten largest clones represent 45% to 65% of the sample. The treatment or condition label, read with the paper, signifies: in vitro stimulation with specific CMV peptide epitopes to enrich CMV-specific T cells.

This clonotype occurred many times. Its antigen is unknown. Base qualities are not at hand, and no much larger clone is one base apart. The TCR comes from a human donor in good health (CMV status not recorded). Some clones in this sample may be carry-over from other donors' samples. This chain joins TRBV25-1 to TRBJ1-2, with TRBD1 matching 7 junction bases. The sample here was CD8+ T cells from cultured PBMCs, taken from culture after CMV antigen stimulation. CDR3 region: CASSETDRVRGYTF. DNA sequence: TGTGCCAGCAGTGAGACCGACAGGGTCCGAGGCTACACCTTC.